This TCR beta chain is drawn from a study of T cells in Graves' hyperthyroidism and ophthalmopathy. In its sample, this clonotype was seen many times. TCR beta CDR3 region amplification was performed from RNA transcripts. A first-round RT-PCR of the TCR CDR3 used the HTBI primer set. TCRdb re-called the multiplex PCR reads with MiXCR, one entry per CDR3 protein. The table has about 710,000 distinct CDR3 sequences, around 17% seen once; the top ten hold around 7.7%. The hyperthyroidism patients had all been newly diagnosed, and their disease duration was under 2 months. Their ages ranged from 18 to 65 years. Patients with uncontrolled infections, other autoimmune diseases, pregnancy or lactation were excluded. J was trimmed by 4 bases and V by 5 bases; bases with no gene match: 7. This CDR3 has 14 amino acids. CDR1 MNHEY and CDR2 SVGAGI come from the germline V gene.

This TCR was recovered from a man between 18 and 29 years old with Graves' hyperthyroidism. The chain couples TRBV6-5 to TRBJ1-2; TRBD1 matches 7 bases. The sample consisted of blood. The CDR3 spells CASSRGGEGYGYTF. In DNA form, the CDR3 reads TGTGCCAGCAGTAGAGGGGGCGAAGGCTATGGCTACACCTTC.